Listed here is a single T cell receptor (beta chain). What it recognizes is unknown. The CDR3 consists of 12 residues. Trimming cost V 7 bases and J 7 bases, with 12 bases left between them. Germline V CDR1 and CDR2: SGHDT, YYEEEE. This specimen comes from a study of T cell responses to AZD1222 COVID-19 vaccine. Study-wide points: The study found vaccine-associated CD4 TCRs spanning spike, dominant at 160-218 and 743-854.

Sequencing was performed with immunoSEQ multiplex PCR; in TCRdb, only in-frame clones are kept and a portion is missing. The repertoire holds roughly 200,000 clones, with 90% to 95% as singletons. The chain employs TRBV5-6 and TRBJ2-1; tentatively, D is TRBD2 (5 bases). The starting material was peripheral blood, obtained 28 days after the second AZD1222 dose. This receptor was taken from an adult who received the AZD1222 COVID-19 vaccine. The CDR3 sequence is CASGLTGNEQFF. CDR3 nucleotides: TGTGCCAGCGGACTCACTGGGAATGAGCAGTTCTTC.